The 15 T cell receptor beta chains listed next were all sequenced from one sample in a study of cytomegalovirus exposure and HLA in healthy donors. The PCR had 60 Vbeta and 13 Jbeta primers. TCRdb's table, derived via immunoSEQ multiplex PCR, lists solely in-frame clones and lacks some. The table shows around 230,000 clones, with more than 70% occurring only once. Sequenced material: PBMCs. The receptors originated from a boy younger than 18 in good health and CMV-seronegative.

About this clone itself: Other DNA sequences in this sample translate to the same CDR3. The chain combines TRBV30 with TRBJ2-1; D possibly corresponds to TRBD1 (6 bases). The V and J ends lost 2 bases and 1 base respectively, with 9 bases between them. CDR3 size: 14 residues. Germline assignment: CDR1 GTSNPN and CDR2 SVGIG (reference sequence). The CDR3, as DNA: TGTGCCTGGAGTCTAGGGGGATCCTACAATGAGCAGTTCTTC. It codes for CAWSLGGSYNEQFF. Full variable domain (outside the CDR3, taken from reference TRBV30 and TRBJ2-1): SQTIHQWPATLVQPVGSPLSLECTVEGTSNPNLYWYRQAAGRGLQLLFYSVGIGQISSEVPQNLSASRPQDRQFILSSKKLLLSDSGFYLCAWSLGGSYNEQFFGPGTRLTVL.

The chain uses TRBV28 and TRBJ1-5, with TRBD1 as a possible D gene (5 bases). The V and J ends lost 2 bases and 6 bases respectively, with 17 bases between them. Germline V lookup: CDR1 MDHEN, CDR2 SYDVKM. This CDR3 has 16 residues. The CDR3 DNA reads TGTGCCAGCAGTTTAATAGGTGGCAGGGTGAGTCAGCCCCAGCATTTT. This gives the protein CASSLIGGRVSQPQHF.

About this clone: Other DNA sequences in this specimen translate into the identical CDR3. The rearrangement uses TRBV19 and TRBJ2-3, with D possibly matching TRBD2 (6 bases). V was trimmed by 3 bases and J by 4 bases, leaving 8 bases between them. CDR1 and CDR2 (germline): LNHDA, SQIVND (reference sequence). This CDR3 has 13 residues. Here the CDR3 reads CASSIGGSDTQYF. Written as DNA, the CDR3 is TGTGCCAGTAGTATTGGAGGGTCAGATACGCAGTATTTT.

The rearrangement joins TRBV19 to TRBJ1-5, with D perhaps matching TRBD1 (5 bases). This CDR3 spans 15 amino acids. V lost 3 bases and J lost 0, with 9 bases in between. Per the germline V gene, CDR1 is LNHDA and CDR2 is SQIVND (reference sequence). Written as DNA, the CDR3 is TGTGCCAGTAGTATGGGGGGTGATAGCAATCAGCCCCAGCATTTT. It specifies CASSMGGDSNQPQHF.

The V gene is TRBV6-5, the J gene TRBJ1-1; 7 positions agree with TRBD1. Germline V CDR1 and CDR2: MNHEY, SVGAGI. This CDR3 has 14 residues. V was pared by 1 base and J by 7 bases, with 6 bases of the junction left unmatched. DNA for the CDR3: TGTGCCAGCAGTTACTTCGGACAGGAGGGTGAAGCTTTCTTT. Encoded protein: CASSYFGQEGEAFF.

Worth noting for this clone: Other DNA sequences in this sample translate to the same CDR3. V and J are TRBV19 and TRBJ1-5; TRBD1 matches 7 bases. Germline V CDR1 and CDR2: LNHDA, SQIVND (reference sequence). V shed 4 bases and J 7 bases; nucleotides not matched to a gene: 4. This CDR3 is built from 13 residues. CDR3 bases: TGTGCCAGTAGTAAACAGGGGAACCAGCCCCAGCATTTT. It is translated as CASSKQGNQPQHF.

The V gene is TRBV5-1, the J gene TRBJ1-2; D not certain. CDR3 length: 13 amino acids. Germline CDR1 and CDR2: SGHRS and YFSETQ. V gave up 7 bases and J gave up 4 bases, with 14 bases separating them. The CDR3 sequence: CASREGSLYGYTF. The CDR3 DNA sequence: TGCGCCAGCCGGGAGGGCAGCCTCTATGGCTACACCTTC. Based on the CDR3 plus reference TRBV5-1 and TRBJ1-2, the full variable domain is KAGVTQTPRYLIKTRGQQVTLSCSPISGHRSVSWYQQTPGQGLQFLFEYFSETQRNKGNFPGRFSGRQFSNSRSEMNVSTLELGDSALYLCASREGSLYGYTFGSGTRLTVV.

In its sample, this clone was seen a few times. The rearrangement links TRBV29-1 to TRBJ1-1, with 8 positions matching TRBD1. V trimming: 6 bases; J trimming: 6 bases; junction bases outside the gene matches: 3. Germline values: CDR1 SQVTM, CDR2 ANQGSEA. This CDR3 region has 11 residues. CDR3 sequence (DNA): TGCAGCGTGCAGGGGGCGGCTGAAGCTTTCTTT. Translation gives CSVQGAAEAFF.

The genes are TRBV7-6 and TRBJ1-1; D might be TRBD1 (6 bases). In germline, CDR1 is SGHVS, CDR2 FNYEAQ. Deletions cut 5 bases from V and 4 bases from J, with 20 bases between. The CDR3 sequence is 16 residues long. CDR3 sequence (DNA): TGTGCCAGCAGCCCCCTTTCGAGGGGAGGGGGCACTGAAGCTTTCTTT. Its translation is CASSPLSRGGGTEAFF.

There are a few counts of this clone. V and J are TRBV11-2 and TRBJ2-7; 7 nucleotides align to TRBD2. V shed 0 bases, J shed 6 bases, and the junction held 11 bases outside the gene matches. In germline, CDR1 is SGHAT, CDR2 FQNNGV. The CDR3 is made up of 16 amino acids. CDR3 in amino acids: CASSLDSLWGRGEQYF. The DNA for the CDR3 is TGTGCCAGCAGCTTAGATAGTCTATGGGGGAGGGGCGAGCAGTACTTC.

This clone was found a few times. The chain couples TRBV5-4 to TRBJ2-1; 7 positions match TRBD2. V shed 0 bases, J shed 9 bases, and the junction held 12 bases outside the gene matches. The length of the CDR3 is 16 residues. The germline V gene encodes CDR1 SGHNT and CDR2 YYREEE (reference sequence). The CDR3 protein is CASSLGLAKGNGEQFF. The CDR3 DNA reads TGTGCCAGCAGCTTGGGACTAGCAAAGGGAAATGGTGAGCAGTTCTTC.

The chain couples TRBV12-5 to TRBJ1-2; D might be TRBD1 (6 bases). Germline CDR1 and CDR2: LGHNT and FRNRAP. The length of the CDR3 is 11 residues. As DNA, the CDR3 is TGTGCAAGCACAGGGTTTAATGGCTACACCTTC. It encodes CASTGFNGYTF.

This chain joins TRBV10-1 and TRBJ2-1; D is unresolved. The CDR3 has 13 residues. Looked up from germline, CDR1 is WNHNN and CDR2 is SYGVQD (reference sequence). V dropped 0 bases and J dropped 5 bases, with 5 bases sitting between them. The CDR3 nucleotides read TGCGCCAGCAGTGAGTCCGGAGACAATGAGCAGTTCTTC. The encoded protein is CASSESGDNEQFF.

Note on this clone: Germline and junction disagree at one end, which may indicate a read error. The rearrangement joins TRBV18 to TRBJ2-5, with D perhaps matching TRBD1 (7 bases). Germline CDR1 is KGHSH and CDR2 is LQKENI. This CDR3 has 13 amino acids. CDR3 coding DNA: TGTGCCAGCTCTCCACAGGGGAGGGAGACCCAGTACTTC. Its protein is CASSPQGRETQYF.

About this clone: In the same sample, other DNA sequences code for this CDR3. V is TRBV18 and J is TRBJ2-7; TRBD1 agrees at 9 bases. This CDR3 has 14 amino acids. CDR1 and CDR2 from the germline V gene are KGHSH and LQKENI. Trimming cost V 3 bases and J 3 bases; bases outside gene matches: 3. In nucleotides, the CDR3 is TGTGCCAGCTCACCCCGGGACAGGGACTACGAGCAGTACTTC. Its protein product is CASSPRDRDYEQYF.